A few counts support the clone carrying this T cell receptor (beta chain). The antigen remains unidentified. From germline, CDR1 is SGHAT and CDR2 FQNNGV. Between the trimmed V and J ends, which lost 2 bases and 4 bases, there was a span of 21 bases. The CDR3 runs 18 residues. Time point in this sample: persistent/refractory GD, antithyroid drugs over 5 years with positive TRAb. The TCR library was made from RNA that had been extracted from PBMCs in TRIzol. This sample is part of a study of regulatory T cells in long-lasting Graves disease. The overall study: Persistent Graves' disease denoted over 5 years of antithyroid drugs plus positive TSH receptor antibodies. Whole-study results and caveats: New patients shared fewer public clonotypes (966) than persistent patients did (roughly 2,500).

CDR3-region Arm-PCR and iRepertoire HTBI primers produced the TCR beta libraries. TCRdb reprocessed the multiplex PCR reads with MiXCR, giving one entry per CDR3 protein. Seen here are around 460,000 distinct CDR3 sequences, 22% observed once, and the top ten hold approximately 14%. The material sequenced was peripheral blood mononuclear cells (PBMCs), taken when the disease was refractory, from a patient treated with antithyroid drugs. The rearrangement links TRBV11-2 to TRBJ1-3; D not resolved. The clonotype comes from a female donor with Graves disease. CDR3 protein: CASSLSHRFTPHGNTIYF. In DNA form, the CDR3 reads TGTGCCAGCAGCTTATCCCACCGGTTCACACCCCACGGAAACACCATATATTTT.